Presented here are 10 T cell receptor beta chains from one specimen sequenced in a study of control samples from healthy donors and cancer patients. Sequencing was performed with immunoSEQ multiplex PCR; in TCRdb, only in-frame clones are kept and a portion is missing. Here the sample spans 85,000 to 90,000 clones, less than 90% being singletons. The sample consisted of PBMCs. Receptor source: a woman aged 50 to 60 with colorectal cancer.

The CDR3 nucleotides read TGCAGTGCTAGTGCGTCAGGGATTAGAAACACCATATATTTT. This encodes CSASASGIRNTIYF. The rearrangement uses TRBV20-1 and TRBJ1-3; tentatively, D is TRBD1 (5 bases). The V gene's germline CDR1 is DFQATT and CDR2 SNEGSKA (reference sequence). There are 14 residues in the CDR3. V was cut by 3 bases and J by 5 bases, with 14 bases left in between.

The rearrangement joins TRBV7-2 to TRBJ2-3; no reliable D call. Germline V CDR1 and CDR2: SGHTA, FQGNSA. V dropped 1 base and J dropped 8 bases, with 10 bases sitting between them. The CDR3 contains 13 residues. The CDR3 region is CASSLEAIGTQYF. The CDR3 DNA follows: TGTGCCAGCAGCTTAGAGGCTATTGGTACGCAGTATTTT. Using reference TRBV7-2 and TRBJ2-3 for the parts outside the CDR3, the full variable domain is GAGVSQSPSNKVTEKGKDVELRCDPISGHTALYWYRQSLGQGLEFLIYFQGNSAPDKSGLPSDRFSAERTGGSVSTLTIQRTQQEDSAVYLCASSLEAIGTQYFGPGTRLTVL.

The chain employs TRBV7-3 and TRBJ1-4; weak D call: TRBD1 (6 bases). This CDR3 contains 13 residues. CDR1 SGHTA and CDR2 FQGTGA come from the germline V gene. The V gene lost 8 bases and the J gene lost 8 bases, with 15 bases spanning the gap. The DNA of the CDR3 is TGTGCCAGCGGCGGGGGCCCGGGGGAAAAACTGTTTTTT. The encoded protein is CASGGGPGEKLFF.

CDR3 amino acids: CASSESGEPETQYF. CDR3 coding DNA: TGCGCCAGCAGTGAGTCGGGGGAACCGGAGACCCAGTACTTC. The chain combines TRBV10-1 with TRBJ2-5; D is perhaps TRBD1 or TRBD2 (5 bases each). In germline, CDR1 is WNHNN, CDR2 SYGVQD (reference sequence). The CDR3 length is 14 residues. V lost 0 bases and J lost 5, with 10 bases in between.

The V gene is TRBV7-2, the J gene TRBJ2-1; the D gene could be TRBD1 or TRBD2 (6 bases each). Trimming cost V 2 bases and J 4 bases, with 18 bases left between them. CDR3 length: 17 amino acids. Germline-derived CDR1 and CDR2 are SGHTA and FQGNSA. CDR3: CASSLRGLEGNYNEQFF. CDR3 nucleotides: TGTGCCAGCAGCTTACGGGGGCTAGAGGGGAATTACAATGAGCAGTTCTTC.

The J gene is TRBJ1-1, the V gene TRBV7-2; D ambiguous. The CDR3 spans 14 residues. Germline V gene data show CDR1 as SGHTA and CDR2 as FQGNSA. V lost 1 base, J lost 7 bases, and 13 bases lay in between. CDR3 nucleotides: TGTGCCAGCAGCTTAGGCACCAAGGTGGTTGAAGCTTTCTTT. It codes for CASSLGTKVVEAFF. Complete variable domain (other parts from reference TRBV7-2 and TRBJ1-1): GAGVSQSPSNKVTEKGKDVELRCDPISGHTALYWYRQSLGQGLEFLIYFQGNSAPDKSGLPSDRFSAERTGGSVSTLTIQRTQQEDSAVYLCASSLGTKVVEAFFGQGTRLTVV.

The chain couples TRBV29-1 to TRBJ2-2, with 12 bases aligning to TRBD2. The CDR3 has 14 amino acids. Germline loops: CDR1 SQVTM, CDR2 ANQGSEA. V shed 6 bases and J 7 bases; nucleotides not matched to a gene: 6. The CDR3 here is CSVTSGGAHGELFF. DNA of the CDR3: TGCAGCGTGACTAGCGGGGGAGCCCACGGGGAGCTGTTTTTT.

The chain is built from TRBV6-5 and TRBJ1-5, with D possibly being TRBD1 (5 bases). Trimming removed 7 bases at V and 4 bases at J, with 14 bases between. The V gene's germline CDR1 is MNHEY and CDR2 SVGAGI. The CDR3 contains 14 residues. CDR3 region: CASTPQRGNQPQHF. For the CDR3, the DNA is TGTGCCAGCACCCCACAGAGGGGAAATCAGCCCCAGCATTTT.

The rearrangement joins TRBV6-5 to TRBJ2-1, with 7 nucleotides matching TRBD1. This CDR3 is 15 amino acids long. The V and J ends lost 6 bases and 4 bases, in that order; junction bases with no gene match: 9. Germline loops: CDR1 MNHEY, CDR2 SVGAGI. The CDR3 protein is CASSSSGTEYNEQFF. CDR3 coding DNA: TGTGCCAGCAGCTCCTCCGGGACAGAGTACAATGAGCAGTTCTTC.

This chain links TRBV5-1 with TRBJ2-2; 7 bases align to TRBD1. The CDR3 extends over 15 amino acids. Germline V gives CDR1 SGHRS, CDR2 YFSETQ. The V and J ends lost 0 bases and 4 bases, in that order; junction bases with no gene match: 3. In DNA, the CDR3 is TGCGCCAGCAGCTTGGGGGACAGAACCACCGGGGAGCTGTTTTTT. This encodes CASSLGDRTTGELFF.